Below are 13 T cell receptor beta chains sequenced from a single sample in a study of T cell repertoires in cytomegalovirus infection. These receptors' targets are unknown. One entry per CDR3 protein results from TCRdb running MiXCR on the reads. The sample records tens of thousands of distinct CDR3 sequences, around 20% being singletons. The sequenced sample was CD8+ T cells from cultured PBMCs, obtained from culture after CMV antigen stimulation. These receptors originate from a human donor in good health (CMV status not recorded). Some clones in this sample may be carry-over from other donors' samples.

This chain links TRBV7-6 with TRBJ2-1; the D gene could be TRBD1 or TRBD2 (5 bases each). The length of the CDR3 is 16 residues. Per germline, CDR1 SGHVS and CDR2 FNYEAQ. Between the trimmed V and J ends, which lost 6 bases and 1 base, there was a span of 16 bases. The CDR3 loop reads CASSPLGGQSYNEQFF. DNA of the CDR3: TGTGCCAGCAGTCCCCTAGGAGGACAATCCTACAATGAGCAGTTCTTC.

The V and J genes are TRBV7-9 and TRBJ1-5, with D possibly matching TRBD1 (6 bases). CDR1 SEHNR and CDR2 FQNEAQ come from the germline V gene (reference sequence). Trimming took 2 bases from V and 4 from J, leaving 15 bases between them. The CDR3 length is 16 residues. CDR3 nucleotides: TGTGCCAGCAGCTTATCTAACCAGGGGACTAATCAGCCCCAGCATTTT. Protein sequence: CASSLSNQGTNQPQHF.

This clonotype was seen repeatedly, ten times or more. The chain has TRBV20-1 and TRBJ2-5, with unresolved D. Trimming took 1 base from V and 5 from J, leaving 11 bases between them. The germline V gene encodes CDR1 DFQATT and CDR2 SNEGSKA (reference sequence). This CDR3 contains 13 residues. CDR3 bases: TGCAGTGCTAGAGTGATAGGGCAGGAGACCCAGTACTTC. Its translation is CSARVIGQETQYF.

The table lists this clonotype with many counts. This chain joins TRBV6-2 or TRBV6-3 and TRBJ1-5; D is undetermined. The CDR3 extends over 16 amino acids. With 2 bases removed from V and 2 bases from J, the gap between germline ends came to 13 bases. Germline V gives CDR1 MNHEY, CDR2 SVGEGT. As DNA, the CDR3 is TGTGCCAGCAGTTACGTCAAGGGAGCGGGCAATCAGCCCCAGCATTTT. The encoded protein is CASSYVKGAGNQPQHF.

The V and J genes are TRBV7-2 and TRBJ2-1; 7 nucleotides agree with TRBD2. CDR1 is SGHTA and CDR2 is FQGNSA in the germline V gene. The CDR3 consists of 16 residues. With 2 bases clipped from V and 4 bases from J, the junction kept 8 bases outside the gene matches. The CDR3 nucleotides are TGTGCCAGCAGCTTATCAGCGGGGAGAGCTTACAATGAGCAGTTCTTC. It yields the protein CASSLSAGRAYNEQFF.

The CDR3, as DNA: TGTGCCAGCAGTTGGAGGAACAATGAGCAGTTCTTC. Translation: CASSWRNNEQFF. The chain has TRBV7-2 and TRBJ2-1; D may be TRBD2 (5 bases). Trimming cost V 6 bases and J 5 bases, with 8 bases left between them. The CDR3 is 12 residues long. Germline V gene lookup returns CDR1 SGHTA and CDR2 FQGNSA. Variable domain in full (rest from reference TRBV7-2 and TRBJ2-1): GAGVSQSPSNKVTEKGKDVELRCDPISGHTALYWYRQSLGQGLEFLIYFQGNSAPDKSGLPSDRFSAERTGGSVSTLTIQRTQQEDSAVYLCASSWRNNEQFFGPGTRLTVL.

This clonotype was observed a few times. This chain uses TRBV12-3 or TRBV12-4 with TRBJ2-3; D perhaps matches TRBD1 (6 bases). The CDR3 has 12 residues. Trimming took off 5 bases at V and 10 bases at J, with 13 bases between the two ends. The CDR3 DNA reads TGTGCCAGCAGTCCCCGGACAGTGCCGCAGTATTTT. Residues: CASSPRTVPQYF.

This clonotype was found a few times. CDR3 in amino acids: CASSSVGGIQETQYF. The CDR3 nucleotides read TGTGCCAGCAGCTCTGTCGGAGGGATCCAAGAGACCCAGTACTTC. The chain combines TRBV6-5 with TRBJ2-5, with D possibly TRBD2 on 6 matching bases. This CDR3 is built from 15 residues. Trimming removed 6 bases at V and 1 base at J, with 15 bases between. The V gene's germline CDR1 is MNHEY and CDR2 SVGAGI.

This clonotype was seen more than once but under ten times. CDR3 DNA: TGTGCCACCGCCTCGGGGAGCTCCTACGAGCAGTACTTC. Translating it yields CATASGSSYEQYF. The J gene is TRBJ2-7, the V gene TRBV24-1; D might be TRBD2 (5 bases). V was clipped by 9 bases and J by 0 bases, with 11 bases between them. There are 13 residues in the CDR3. CDR1 is KGHDR, CDR2 SFDVKD, per germline.

This clonotype turned up a few times. The chain is built from TRBV7-2 and TRBJ2-7; D not certain. The CDR3 covers 15 residues. The ends were cut back, 1 base at V and 6 bases at J, with 16 bases in the middle. The germline V gene encodes CDR1 SGHTA and CDR2 FQGNSA. The CDR3 DNA is TGTGCCAGCAGCTTAGAAGTGTCTAGTCGGGCCGAGCAGTACTTC. Translation: CASSLEVSSRAEQYF.

This clonotype was counted at least ten times. The rearrangement uses TRBV19 and TRBJ1-1, with D unresolved. This CDR3 region has 12 residues. V lost 5 bases to trimming and J lost 4 bases, with 8 bases between them. Looked up from germline, CDR1 is LNHDA and CDR2 is SQIVND (reference sequence). The CDR3 DNA reads TGTGCCAGTAGTGAGGGCAGCACTGAAGCTTTCTTT. It codes for CASSEGSTEAFF.

This rearrangement joins TRBV13 to TRBJ1-1, with unresolved D. The CDR3 spans 12 residues. Germline CDR1 and CDR2: PRHDT and FYEKMQ (reference sequence). V lost 5 bases and J lost 0, with 4 bases in between. DNA of the CDR3: TGTGCCAGCAGCACTATGAACACTGAAGCTTTCTTT. Its translation: CASSTMNTEAFF. Using reference TRBV13 and TRBJ1-1 for the parts outside the CDR3, the full variable domain is AAGVIQSPRHLIKEKRETATLKCYPIPRHDTVYWYQQGPGQDPQFLISFYEKMQSDKGSIPDRFSAQQFSDYHSELNMSSLELGDSALYFCASSTMNTEAFFGQGTRLTVV.

This clonotype was recorded a few times. The genes are TRBV27 and TRBJ1-1; no definite D call. The CDR3 extends over 13 amino acids. Germline values: CDR1 MNHEY, CDR2 SMNVEV (reference sequence). V lost 3 bases, J lost 1 base, and 6 bases lay in between. In DNA form, the CDR3 reads TGTGCCAGCAGTTTTGGCTGGAACACTGAAGCTTTCTTT. As protein: CASSFGWNTEAFF.